Included here is one TCR beta chain sequence, with context. Its antigen is still unknown. The data were obtained in a study of CD8 T cells in ankylosing spondylitis. Making use of molecular barcodes, quantitative 5'-RACE generated TCR beta libraries. TCRdb ran MiXCR on the 5' RACE reads and lists one entry per CDR3 protein. Of some 840,000 distinct CDR3 sequences listed, roughly 12% are singletons. General observations from the study: The authors reported significant enrichment of disease-linked clones in matched ankylosing spondylitis synovial fluid. Fewer than ten highly homologous variants made up a TCR beta motif that seemed to typify ankylosing spondylitis blood.

This receptor was obtained from a male donor with ankylosing spondylitis. The specimen was blood, either unsorted or a sorted T cell fraction (not recorded which).

The CDR3 DNA follows: TGTGCCACCAGCAGCCCGACAACCCGCACAGATACGCAGTATTTT. The encoded protein is CATSSPTTRTDTQYF. V is TRBV15 and J is TRBJ2-3, with D uncertain. CDR3 length: 15 amino acids. Trimming stripped 3 bases from V and 1 base from J, with 11 bases between. Germline-derived CDR1 and CDR2 are LNHNV and YYDKDF (reference sequence).